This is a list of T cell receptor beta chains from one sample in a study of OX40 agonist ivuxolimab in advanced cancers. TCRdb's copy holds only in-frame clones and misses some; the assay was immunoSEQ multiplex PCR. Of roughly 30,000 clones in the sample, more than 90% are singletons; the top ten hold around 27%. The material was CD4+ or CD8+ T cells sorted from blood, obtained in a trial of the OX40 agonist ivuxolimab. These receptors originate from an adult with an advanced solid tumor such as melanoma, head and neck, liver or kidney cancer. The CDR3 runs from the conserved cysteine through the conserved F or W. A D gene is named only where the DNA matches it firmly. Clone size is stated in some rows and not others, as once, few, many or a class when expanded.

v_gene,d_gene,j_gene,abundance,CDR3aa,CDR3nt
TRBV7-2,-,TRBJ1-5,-,CASSLWSNQPQHF,TGTGCCAGCAGCTTATGGAGCAATCAGCCCCAGCATTTT
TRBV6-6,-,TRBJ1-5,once,CASSYGGAGQPQHF,TGTGCCAGCAGTTACGGGGGGGCTGGTCAGCCCCAGCATTTT
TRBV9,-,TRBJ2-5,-,CASSVGRIQETQYF,TGTGCCAGCAGCGTAGGCCGCATCCAAGAGACCCAGTACTTC
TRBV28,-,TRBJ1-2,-,CASSPTGALYDGYTF,TGTGCCAGCAGTCCAACCGGGGCCCTGTATGATGGCTACACCTTC
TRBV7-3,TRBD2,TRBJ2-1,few,CASSPDAGTSGYNEQFF,TGTGCCAGCAGCCCTGATGCCGGGACTAGCGGATACAATGAGCAGTTCTTC
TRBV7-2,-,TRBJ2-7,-,CASSQAGTTYEQYF,TGTGCCAGCAGCCAAGCGGGTACGACCTACGAGCAGTACTTC
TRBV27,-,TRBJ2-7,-,CASSFRRSPWYEQYF,TGTGCCAGCAGTTTCCGGAGATCTCCGTGGTACGAGCAGTACTTC
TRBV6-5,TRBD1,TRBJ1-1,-,CASTAQGGSSEAFF,TGTGCCAGCACAGCTCAGGGGGGAAGCTCTGAAGCTTTCTTT
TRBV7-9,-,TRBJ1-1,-,CASSIGGSEAFF,TGTGCCAGCAGCATTGGGGGTTCTGAAGCTTTCTTT
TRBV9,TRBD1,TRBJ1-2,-,CASRGQEAGYTF,TGTGCCAGCAGGGGACAGGAGGCTGGCTACACCTTC
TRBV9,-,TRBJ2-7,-,CASSVGSVGGSYEQYF,TGTGCCAGCAGCGTAGGGTCAGTCGGAGGCTCCTACGAGCAGTACTTC
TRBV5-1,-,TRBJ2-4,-,CASSLTRGEWYF,TGCGCCAGCAGCCTGACTCGGGGAGAGTGGTACTTC
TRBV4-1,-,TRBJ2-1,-,CASMSRGPYNEQFF,TGCGCCAGCATGTCGAGAGGGCCCTACAATGAGCAGTTCTTC
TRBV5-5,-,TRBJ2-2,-,CASSLGSSYTGELFF,TGTGCCAGCAGCCTGGGATCAAGTTACACCGGGGAGCTGTTTTTT
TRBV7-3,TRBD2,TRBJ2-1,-,CASSLLASGANEQFF,TGTGCCAGCAGCTTACTAGCTAGCGGGGCCAATGAGCAGTTCTTC
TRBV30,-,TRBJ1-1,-,CAWSTGFSGNTEAFF,TGTGCCTGGAGTACAGGGTTCAGTGGGAACACTGAAGCTTTCTTT
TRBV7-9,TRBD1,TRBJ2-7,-,CASSPDRGRTYEQYF,TGTGCCAGCAGCCCTGACAGGGGGCGTACTTACGAGCAGTACTTC
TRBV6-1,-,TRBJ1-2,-,CASSENLLWVGDGYTF,TGTGCCAGCAGTGAAAATTTGTTGTGGGTAGGCGATGGCTACACCTTC
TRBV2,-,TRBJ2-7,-,CASARGDEQYF,TGTGCCAGCGCCCGAGGGGACGAGCAGTACTTC
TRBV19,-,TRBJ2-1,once,CASSIPGGGGGNEQFF,TGTGCCAGTAGTATCCCAGGGGGCGGGGGTGGCAATGAGCAGTTCTTC
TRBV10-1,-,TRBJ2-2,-,CASSEWALTENTGELFF,TGCGCCAGCAGTGAGTGGGCCCTTACCGAAAACACCGGGGAGCTGTTTTTT
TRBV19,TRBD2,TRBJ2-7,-,CASSYSGSSYEQYF,TGTGCCAGTAGTTATAGCGGGAGCTCCTACGAGCAGTACTTC
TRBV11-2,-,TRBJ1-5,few,CASSVTGRNQPQHF,TGTGCCAGCAGCGTTACAGGCCGCAATCAGCCCCAGCATTTT
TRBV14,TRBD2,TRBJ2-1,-,CASSQVSSGSLNEQFF,TGTGCCAGCAGCCAAGTTTCTAGCGGGAGTCTAAATGAGCAGTTCTTC
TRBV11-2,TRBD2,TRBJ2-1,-,CASSQGLAGGTTYNEQFF,TGTGCCAGCAGCCAAGGACTAGCGGGAGGTACCACCTACAATGAGCAGTTCTTC
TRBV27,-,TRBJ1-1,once,CASSRPDPNTEAFF,TGTGCCAGCAGCAGACCCGATCCAAACACTGAAGCTTTCTTT
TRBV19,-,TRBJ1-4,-,CASSIVQGSEKLFF,TGTGCCAGTAGTATTGTCCAGGGGTCTGAAAAACTGTTTTTT
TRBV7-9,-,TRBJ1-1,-,CASSLYGFLEGAEAFF,TGTGCCAGCAGCTTATATGGTTTTCTTGAAGGGGCTGAAGCTTTCTTT
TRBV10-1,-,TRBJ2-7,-,CASSDGGVPSYEQYF,TGCGCCAGCAGTGATGGAGGGGTCCCCTCCTACGAGCAGTACTTC